What follows are 16 T cell receptor beta chains derived from one specimen sequenced in a study of T cell repertoires in cytomegalovirus infection. In TCRdb, the reads were re-called with MiXCR into one record per CDR3 protein. The table lists 250,000 or so distinct CDR3 sequences, more than 15% of them singletons. Sequenced material: CD8+ T cells from PBMCs. Every receptor here comes from a human donor in good health (CMV status not recorded). Some clones in this sample may be carry-over from other donors' samples.

In this sample, this clonotype turned up many times. This sequence joins TRBV6-5 and TRBJ1-2; D not certain. V lost 2 bases and J lost 8, with 12 bases in between. This CDR3 has 13 residues. Germline CDR1 reads MNHEY; CDR2 reads SVGAGI. CDR3 protein: CASSYGSSIGYTF. For the CDR3, the DNA is TGTGCCAGCAGTTACGGTAGCAGCATCGGCTACACCTTC.

This clonotype was seen a handful of times. The rearrangement joins TRBV29-1 to TRBJ1-2; D call uncertain. The V and J ends lost 0 bases and 8 bases respectively, with 7 bases between them. This CDR3 has 11 amino acids. The germline V gene encodes CDR1 SQVTM and CDR2 ANQGSEA. In DNA form, the CDR3 reads TGCAGCGTTGAAGATCGAAAGGGCTACACCTTC. Its translation: CSVEDRKGYTF.

The V call is TRBV14, the J call TRBJ2-1, with 9 positions matching TRBD2. Trimming cost V 1 base and J 7 bases; bases outside gene matches: 11. Looked up from germline, CDR1 is SGHDN and CDR2 is FVKESK. The CDR3 contains 17 residues. The CDR3 region has the DNA TGTGCCAGCAGCCAAGTTACAGGGAGCGGGGGGTTGAATGAGCAGTTCTTC. It is translated as CASSQVTGSGGLNEQFF.

The sample holds many counts of this clonotype. The chain joins TRBV7-2 to TRBJ1-1; 7 nucleotides agree with TRBD1. The V gene's germline CDR1 is SGHTA and CDR2 FQGNSA. There are 15 residues in the CDR3. V lost 4 bases to trimming and J lost 1 base; unmatched junction nucleotides: 6. In nucleotides, the CDR3 is TGTGCCAGCAGCTCGTGGACAGGAAGGAACACTGAAGCTTTCTTT. This gives the protein CASSSWTGRNTEAFF.

This clonotype was seen a few times. The rearrangement joins TRBV27 to TRBJ2-2, with unresolved D. Germline assignment: CDR1 MNHEY and CDR2 SMNVEV (reference sequence). The V and J ends lost 1 base and 7 bases respectively, with 7 bases between them. The CDR3 covers 13 residues. DNA of the CDR3: TGTGCCAGCAGTTTATATGAAGACGGGGAGCTGTTTTTT. Translating gives CASSLYEDGELFF.

Comment on this clonotype: An end of the junction does not agree with germline; a read error may underlie this. V gene TRBV20-1 combines with J gene TRBJ1-1; D gene ambiguous. Germline CDR1 is DFQATT and CDR2 is SNEGSKA (reference sequence). The CDR3 covers 10 residues. In nucleotides, the CDR3 is TGCAGTGCTGTTCCACGGCCGGGGATCTTT. Protein: CSAVPRPGIF.

In DNA form, the CDR3 reads TGTGCCAGCAGCCACCCGTGGGGGCAGGGGGGCAACTATGGCTACACCTTC. This gives the protein CASSHPWGQGGNYGYTF. This rearrangement joins TRBV28 to TRBJ1-2, with TRBD1 matching 7 bases. Germline V gene data show CDR1 as MDHEN and CDR2 as SYDVKM. The CDR3 covers 17 residues. V lost 6 bases, J lost 2 bases, and 15 bases stayed unmatched.

This clonotype was detected ten times or more. The V gene is TRBV7-6, the J gene TRBJ2-5; D is undetermined. V lost 1 base and J 4 bases, leaving 1 base between the germline ends. The CDR3 totals 11 residues. CDR1 is SGHVS and CDR2 is FNYEAQ in the germline V gene. The chain's CDR3 is CASSLVETQYF. As DNA, the CDR3 is TGTGCCAGCAGCTTAGTAGAGACCCAGTACTTC.

This clonotype was observed a few times. This chain uses TRBV12-5 with TRBJ2-5; TRBD1 aligns across 8 bases. Germline V gene data show CDR1 as LGHNT and CDR2 as FRNRAP. The trim removed 2 bases at V and 2 bases at J, leaving 16 bases unmatched. The CDR3 contains 19 residues. In nucleotides, the CDR3 is TGTGCTAGTGGTTTGTCCTCTCATCTCCTTGACAGGGGACAAGAGACCCAGTACTTC. Its protein is CASGLSSHLLDRGQETQYF.

This clonotype was seen only a few times. This CDR3 reads CASTWGPSTGELFF. The CDR3 region has the DNA TGTGCCAGCACCTGGGGACCGTCCACCGGGGAGCTGTTTTTT. V is TRBV5-4 and J is TRBJ2-2; possibly TRBD1 or TRBD2 for D (5 bases each). This CDR3 contains 14 residues. The V gene's germline CDR1 is SGHNT and CDR2 YYREEE (reference sequence). Trimming shortened V by 6 bases and J by 4 bases, and 13 bases separated the two germline ends.

The chain recombines TRBV20-1 with TRBJ2-7; D could derive from TRBD1 or TRBD2 (5 bases each). This CDR3 comprises 18 residues. Between the trimmed V and J ends, which lost 0 bases and 1 base, there was a span of 22 bases. Germline V CDR1 and CDR2: DFQATT, SNEGSKA (reference sequence). As DNA, the CDR3 is TGCAGTGCTAGAGAGAGTTTCAGCTCCGGGACCGGTTCCTACGAGCAGTACTTC. Translated, it gives CSARESFSSGTGSYEQYF.

This clonotype was recorded a few times. The J gene is TRBJ2-7, the V gene TRBV6-2 or TRBV6-3, with TRBD2 as a possible D gene (5 bases). V dropped 7 bases and J dropped 4 bases, with 20 bases sitting between them. This CDR3 has 15 residues. Germline values: CDR1 MNHEY, CDR2 SVGEGT. In nucleotides, the CDR3 is TGTGCCAGCACGTCGGGAACATCCCCTACGTACGAGCAGTACTTC. It encodes CASTSGTSPTYEQYF.

The chain is built from TRBV28 and TRBJ2-7; TRBD1 matches 8 bases. Germline lookup yields CDR1 MDHEN and CDR2 SYDVKM. CDR3 length: 19 residues. V lost 5 bases to trimming and J lost 2 bases; unmatched junction nucleotides: 20. The CDR3 loop reads CASSPLRGTGEIAAYEQYF. In nucleotides, the CDR3 is TGTGCCAGCAGTCCCCTTCGGGGGACAGGTGAGATAGCAGCCTACGAGCAGTACTTC.

This chain uses TRBV5-6 with TRBJ2-7, with D uncertain. This CDR3 has 16 amino acids. The V end was cut by 4 bases, the J end by 6 bases, with 23 bases between. Per the germline V gene, CDR1 is SGHDT and CDR2 is YYEEEE. As DNA, the CDR3 is TGTGCCAGCAGCCACGGGTCCGGCTCAGTTTCGGTCGAGCAGTACTTC. Protein product: CASSHGSGSVSVEQYF.

This clonotype was picked up many times. This chain uses TRBV6-2 or TRBV6-3 with TRBJ1-5; TRBD1 matches at 9 bases. The CDR3 covers 19 residues. In germline, CDR1 is MNHEY, CDR2 SVGEGT. Germline trimming cut 2 bases from V and 0 bases from J; bases unmatched to any gene: 11. CDR3: CASSYEPGQGLPSNQPQHF. The DNA of the CDR3 is TGTGCCAGCAGTTACGAGCCGGGACAGGGCTTACCTAGCAATCAGCCCCAGCATTTT.

The chain links TRBV2 to TRBJ2-3; 7 nucleotides match TRBD1. Germline-derived CDR1 and CDR2 are SNHLY and FYNNEI. The V segment lost 6 bases and the J segment 2 bases; nucleotides outside the gene matches: 17. The CDR3 is 18 amino acids. DNA of the CDR3: TGTGCCAGCAGCCCCTTAATACAGAGGGGGCGCGACACAGATACGCAGTATTTT. This sequence encodes CASSPLIQRGRDTDTQYF.